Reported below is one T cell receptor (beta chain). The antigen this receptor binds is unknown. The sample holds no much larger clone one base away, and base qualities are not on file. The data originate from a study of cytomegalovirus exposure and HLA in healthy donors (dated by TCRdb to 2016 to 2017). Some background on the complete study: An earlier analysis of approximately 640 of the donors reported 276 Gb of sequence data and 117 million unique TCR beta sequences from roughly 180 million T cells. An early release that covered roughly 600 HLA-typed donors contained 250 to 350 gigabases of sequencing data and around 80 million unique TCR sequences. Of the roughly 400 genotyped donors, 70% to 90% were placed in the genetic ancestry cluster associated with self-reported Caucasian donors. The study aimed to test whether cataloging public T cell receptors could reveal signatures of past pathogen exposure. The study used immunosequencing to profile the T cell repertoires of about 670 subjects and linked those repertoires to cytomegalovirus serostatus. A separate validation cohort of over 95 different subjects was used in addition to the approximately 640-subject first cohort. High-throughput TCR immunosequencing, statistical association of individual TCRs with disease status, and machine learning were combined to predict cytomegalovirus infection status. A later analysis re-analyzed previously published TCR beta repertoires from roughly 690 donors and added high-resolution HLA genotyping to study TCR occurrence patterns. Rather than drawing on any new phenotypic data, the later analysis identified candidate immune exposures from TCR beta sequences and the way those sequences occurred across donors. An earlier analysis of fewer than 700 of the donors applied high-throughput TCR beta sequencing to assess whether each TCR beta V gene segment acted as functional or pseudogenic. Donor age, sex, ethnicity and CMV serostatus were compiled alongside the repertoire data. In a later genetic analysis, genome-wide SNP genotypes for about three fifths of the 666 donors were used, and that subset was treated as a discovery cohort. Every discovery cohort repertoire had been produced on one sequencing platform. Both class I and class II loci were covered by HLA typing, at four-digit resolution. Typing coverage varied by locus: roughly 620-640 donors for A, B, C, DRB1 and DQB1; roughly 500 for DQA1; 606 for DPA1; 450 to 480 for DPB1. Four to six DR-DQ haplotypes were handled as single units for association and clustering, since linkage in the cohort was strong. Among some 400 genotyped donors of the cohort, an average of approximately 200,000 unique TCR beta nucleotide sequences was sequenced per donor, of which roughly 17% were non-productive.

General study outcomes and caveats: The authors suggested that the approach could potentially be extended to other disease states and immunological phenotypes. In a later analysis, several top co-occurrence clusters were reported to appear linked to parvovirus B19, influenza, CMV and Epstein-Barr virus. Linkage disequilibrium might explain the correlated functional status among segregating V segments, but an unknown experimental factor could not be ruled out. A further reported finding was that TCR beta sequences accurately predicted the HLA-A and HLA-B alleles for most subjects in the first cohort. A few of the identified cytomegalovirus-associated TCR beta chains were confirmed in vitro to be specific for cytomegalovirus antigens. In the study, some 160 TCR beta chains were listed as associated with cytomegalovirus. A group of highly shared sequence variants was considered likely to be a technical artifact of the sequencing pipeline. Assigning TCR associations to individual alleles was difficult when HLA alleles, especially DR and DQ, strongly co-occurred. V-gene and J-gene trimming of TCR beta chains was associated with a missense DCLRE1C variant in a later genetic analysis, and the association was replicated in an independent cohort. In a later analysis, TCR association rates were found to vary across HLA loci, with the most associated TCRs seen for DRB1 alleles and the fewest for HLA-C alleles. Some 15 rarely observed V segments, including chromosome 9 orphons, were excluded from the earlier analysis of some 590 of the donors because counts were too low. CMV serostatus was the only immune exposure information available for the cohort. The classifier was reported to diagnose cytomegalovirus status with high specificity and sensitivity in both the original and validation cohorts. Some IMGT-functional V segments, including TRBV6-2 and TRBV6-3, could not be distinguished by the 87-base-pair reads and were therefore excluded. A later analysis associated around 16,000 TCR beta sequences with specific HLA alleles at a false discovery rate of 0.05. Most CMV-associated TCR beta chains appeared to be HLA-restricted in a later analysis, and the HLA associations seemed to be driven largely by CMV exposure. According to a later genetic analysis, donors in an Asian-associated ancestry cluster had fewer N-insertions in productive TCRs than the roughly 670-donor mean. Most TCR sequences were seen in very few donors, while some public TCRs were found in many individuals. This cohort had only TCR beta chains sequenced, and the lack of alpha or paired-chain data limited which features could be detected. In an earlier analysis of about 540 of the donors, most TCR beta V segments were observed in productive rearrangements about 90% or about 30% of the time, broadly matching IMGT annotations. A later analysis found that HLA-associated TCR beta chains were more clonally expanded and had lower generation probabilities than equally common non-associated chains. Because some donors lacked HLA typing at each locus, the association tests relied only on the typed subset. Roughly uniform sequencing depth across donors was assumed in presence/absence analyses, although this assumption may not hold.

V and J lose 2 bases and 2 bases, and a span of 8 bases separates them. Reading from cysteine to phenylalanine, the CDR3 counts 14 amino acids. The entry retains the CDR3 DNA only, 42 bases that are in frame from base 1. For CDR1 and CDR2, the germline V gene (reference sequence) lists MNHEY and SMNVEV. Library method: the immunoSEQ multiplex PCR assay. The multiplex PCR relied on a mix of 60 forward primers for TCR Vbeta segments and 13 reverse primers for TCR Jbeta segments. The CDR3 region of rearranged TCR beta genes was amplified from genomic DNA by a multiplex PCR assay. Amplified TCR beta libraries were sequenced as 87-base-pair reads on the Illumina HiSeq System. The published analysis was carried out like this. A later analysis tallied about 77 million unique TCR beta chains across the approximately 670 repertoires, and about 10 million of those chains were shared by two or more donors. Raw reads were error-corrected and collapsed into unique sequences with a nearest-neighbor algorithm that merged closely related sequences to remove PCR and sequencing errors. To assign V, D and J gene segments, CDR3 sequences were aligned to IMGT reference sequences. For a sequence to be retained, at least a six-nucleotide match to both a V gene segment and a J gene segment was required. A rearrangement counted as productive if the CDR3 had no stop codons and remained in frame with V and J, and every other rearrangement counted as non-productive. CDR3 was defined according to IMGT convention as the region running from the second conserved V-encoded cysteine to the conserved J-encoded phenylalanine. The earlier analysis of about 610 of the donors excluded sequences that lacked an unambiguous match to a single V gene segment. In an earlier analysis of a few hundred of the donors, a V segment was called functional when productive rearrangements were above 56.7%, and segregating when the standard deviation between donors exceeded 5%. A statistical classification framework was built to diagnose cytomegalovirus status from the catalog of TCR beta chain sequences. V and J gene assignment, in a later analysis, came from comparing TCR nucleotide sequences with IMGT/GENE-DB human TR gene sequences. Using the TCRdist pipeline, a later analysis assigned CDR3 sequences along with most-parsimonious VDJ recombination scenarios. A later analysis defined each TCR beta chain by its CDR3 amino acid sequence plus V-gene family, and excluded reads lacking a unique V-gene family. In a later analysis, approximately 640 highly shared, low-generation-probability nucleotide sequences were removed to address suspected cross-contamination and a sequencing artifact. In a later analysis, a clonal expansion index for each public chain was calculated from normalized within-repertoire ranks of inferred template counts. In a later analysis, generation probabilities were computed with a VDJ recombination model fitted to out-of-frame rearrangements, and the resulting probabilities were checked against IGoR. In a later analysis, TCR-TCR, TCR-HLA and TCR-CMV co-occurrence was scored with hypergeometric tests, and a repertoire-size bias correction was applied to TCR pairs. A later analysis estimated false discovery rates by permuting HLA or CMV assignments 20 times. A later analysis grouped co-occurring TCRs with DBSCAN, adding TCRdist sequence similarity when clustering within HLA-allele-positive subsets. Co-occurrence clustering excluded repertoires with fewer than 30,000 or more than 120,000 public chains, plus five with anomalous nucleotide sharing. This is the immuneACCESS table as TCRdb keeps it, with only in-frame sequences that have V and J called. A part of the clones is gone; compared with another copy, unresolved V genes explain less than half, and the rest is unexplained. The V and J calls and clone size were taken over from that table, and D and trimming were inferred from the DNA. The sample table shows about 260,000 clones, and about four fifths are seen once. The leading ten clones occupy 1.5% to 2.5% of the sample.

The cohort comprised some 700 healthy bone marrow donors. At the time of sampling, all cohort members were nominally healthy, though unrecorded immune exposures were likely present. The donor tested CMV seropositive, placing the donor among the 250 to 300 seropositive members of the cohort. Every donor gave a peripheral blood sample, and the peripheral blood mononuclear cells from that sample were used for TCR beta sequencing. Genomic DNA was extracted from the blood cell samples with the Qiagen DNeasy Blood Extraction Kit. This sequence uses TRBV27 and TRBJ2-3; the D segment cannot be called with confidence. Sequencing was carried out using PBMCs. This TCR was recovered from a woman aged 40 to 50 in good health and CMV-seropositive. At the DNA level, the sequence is TGTGCCAGCAGTTTAATCCAGGACACAGATACGCAGTATTTT. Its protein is CASSLIQDTDTQYF.